The 5 T cell receptor beta chains given below trace back to one sample, sequenced in a study of blood T cell repertoires in COVID-19. The repertoire was sequenced with immunoSEQ multiplex PCR; TCRdb's copy has only in-frame clones and lacks some. The sample has about 160,000 clones, approximately 95% seen once. Sample: peripheral blood. Receptor source: a woman between 45 and 60 years old with acute or convalescent COVID-19.

This sequence joins TRBV24-1 and TRBJ1-5; perhaps TRBD1 as D (5 bases). CDR3 length: 15 amino acids. The germline V and J ends were trimmed by 5 bases and 1 base, with 11 bases remaining between them. Germline assignment: CDR1 KGHDR and CDR2 SFDVKD. The CDR3 reads CATSGGHNSNQPQHF. The CDR3 DNA follows: TGTGCCACCAGTGGCGGACATAACAGCAATCAGCCCCAGCATTTT.

The chain combines TRBV6-5 with TRBJ1-1; 8 bases fit TRBD1. Germline trimming cut 6 bases from V and 2 bases from J; bases unmatched to any gene: 8. The CDR3 contains 15 residues. CDR1 is MNHEY and CDR2 is SVGAGI in the germline V gene. This chain's CDR3 is CASRGDRGRNTEAFF. CDR3 nucleotide sequence: TGTGCCAGCAGGGGTGACAGGGGAAGAAACACTGAAGCTTTCTTT.

This chain joins TRBV7-8 and TRBJ1-5; 7 bases are a match to TRBD1. The V gene end was trimmed by 3 bases and the J gene end by 7 bases; junction bases not matched to a gene: 9. Germline loops: CDR1 SGHVS, CDR2 FQNEAQ. The CDR3 covers 15 residues. In DNA form, the CDR3 reads TGTGCCAGCAGCTTGGAGGGGGCCCCTGGGCAGCCCCAGCATTTT. This encodes CASSLEGAPGQPQHF. Full variable domain (rest looked up from reference TRBV7-8 and TRBJ1-5): GAGVSQSPRYKVAKRGQDVALRCDPISGHVSLFWYQQALGQGPEFLTYFQNEAQLDKSGLPSDRFFAERPEGSVSTLKIQRTQQEDSAVYLCASSLEGAPGQPQHFGDGTRLSIL.

The chain combines TRBV19 with TRBJ2-5; 10 nucleotides align to TRBD1. The ends lost 4 bases at V and 1 base at J; junction bases unmatched: 9. CDR1 is LNHDA and CDR2 is SQIVND in the germline V gene (reference sequence). The CDR3 is 17 residues long. As DNA, the CDR3 is TGTGCCAGTAGTAGACGGCCGGGACAGGGGTTCCAAGAGACCCAGTACTTC. It specifies CASSRRPGQGFQETQYF.

The chain combines TRBV5-1 with TRBJ1-2; 7 bases match TRBD1. Germline CDR1 reads SGHRS; CDR2 reads YFSETQ. CDR3 length: 15 residues. Trimming at V came to 2 bases and at J to 4 bases, leaving 8 bases not matched to a gene. The CDR3 sequence is CASSFQGDNIYGYTF. The DNA for the CDR3 is TGCGCCAGCAGCTTTCAGGGGGATAATATCTATGGCTACACCTTC.